The T cell receptor beta chain under discussion was sequenced for a study of blood T cells in healthy people across ages. Turning to the study itself: Template switching retrieved approximately one barcoded beta molecule for each two T cells.

Primers used in a second PCR of roughly 7 to 12 cycles were a sample-barcoded 5' primer and a J-beta primer mix. Each CDR3 protein is one row after TCRdb ran MiXCR on the 5' RACE reads. The sample consists of around 1.5 million distinct CDR3 sequences, approximately 32% of them appearing once. With 8 bases clipped from V and 1 base from J, the junction kept 11 bases outside the gene matches. This CDR3 contains 15 residues. CDR1 is SGHAT and CDR2 is FQDESV in the germline V gene (reference sequence). The receptor was derived from a woman aged 25 to 39 in good health. Input material: blood. The chain uses TRBV11-1 and TRBJ2-7; 7 bases fit TRBD1. The CDR3 here is CASGSRQGSSYEQYF. The CDR3 nucleotides are TGTGCCAGCGGGTCAAGACAGGGCTCATCCTACGAGCAGTACTTC.